A selection of T cell receptor beta chains follows, all from one sample in a study of neurological immune-mediated disorders. One entry per CDR3 protein, called by TCRdb with MiXCR from the 5' RACE reads. The sample has approximately 24,000 distinct CDR3 sequences; roughly an eighth are singletons. What was sequenced was PBMCs. The receptors stem from a woman between 40 and 50 years old with HTLV-1-associated myelopathy (HAM/TSP). The CDR3 runs from the conserved cysteine through the conserved F or W. D genes are given only for firm matches. Expanded clones are given a class, and other clones once, few, many or no size at all.

d_gene,v_gene,j_gene,abundance,CDR3nt,CDR3aa
TRBD2,TRBV12-3/TRBV12-4,TRBJ2-3,many,TGTGCCAGCAGCCCCGGACTAGCTGGGATAGATACGCAGTATTTT,CASSPGLAGIDTQYF
NA,TRBV5-1,TRBJ2-1,many,TGCGCCAGCAGCTTGGAAGGGAGGGAGCAGTTCTTC,CASSLEGREQFF
NA,TRBV12-3/TRBV12-4,TRBJ2-5,many,TGTGCCAGCAGTGCCCTCGGACCAGGAGGGACCCAGTACTTC,CASSALGPGGTQYF
NA,TRBV5-1,TRBJ2-5,many,TGCGCCAGCAAGGTAGGGGGCCCGAGCGGGGACCAGTACTTC,CASKVGGPSGDQYF
NA,TRBV5-1,TRBJ2-7,many,TGCGCCAGCAGCTTTGGTGGGCAGAACTACGAGCAGTACTTC,CASSFGGQNYEQYF
NA,TRBV5-1,TRBJ2-2,NA,TGCGCCAGCAGCCCGGGACAACCCCCGAACACCGGGGAGCTGTTTTTT,CASSPGQPPNTGELFF
NA,TRBV12-3/TRBV12-4,TRBJ2-3,many,TGTGCCAGCAGTTTAGCGGGAAATACGCAGTATTTT,CASSLAGNTQYF
NA,TRBV20-1,TRBJ2-1,many,TGCAGTGCTAGAGTAGTTTTGGCTAGTTTGGCCAATGAGCAGTTCTTC,CSARVVLASLANEQFF
NA,TRBV9,TRBJ2-3,NA,TGTGCCAGCAGCATCGGGACGTCTCGCACAGATACGCAGTATTTT,CASSIGTSRTDTQYF
NA,TRBV3-1,TRBJ2-1,many,TGTGCCAGCAGCCCCCCCCCCCAGCGCGGAAGGAGTGAGCAGTTCTTC,CASSPPPQRGRSEQFF
NA,TRBV4-3,TRBJ1-2,many,TGCGCCAGCAGCCAAGAGTTTCGGGGAGCATATGGCTACACCTTC,CASSQEFRGAYGYTF
TRBD2,TRBV7-2,TRBJ2-5,many,TGTGCCAGCAGCGTTAGCGGGGTCGAGACCCAGTACTTC,CASSVSGVETQYF
TRBD1,TRBV6-5,TRBJ2-5,many,TGTGCCAGCAGTTTCAACAGGGGGTGGCAAGAGACCCAGTACTTC,CASSFNRGWQETQYF
NA,TRBV7-3,TRBJ2-2,many,TGTGCCAGCAGCCTCCCACTAGCGAACACCGGGGAGCTGTTTTTT,CASSLPLANTGELFF
NA,TRBV6-5,TRBJ2-4,many,TGTGCCAGCAGTTACTCGGGGAGTGGCATTCAGTACTTC,CASSYSGSGIQYF
TRBD1,TRBV5-1,TRBJ2-5,many,TGCGCCAGCAGCTTGGGCGACAGGGTTAGGGAGACCCAGTACTTC,CASSLGDRVRETQYF
TRBD1,TRBV5-1,TRBJ2-2,many,TGCGCCAGCAGCTTTACAGGGGAAAACACCGGGGAGCTGTTTTTT,CASSFTGENTGELFF
TRBD2,TRBV3-1,TRBJ2-3,many,TGTGCCAGCAGCCAAGAGGGAGCGGGGCGCGCAGATACGCAGTATTTT,CASSQEGAGRADTQYF
TRBD2,TRBV5-1,TRBJ2-3,many,TGCGCCAGCAGCTTGATGGCGGGGGGGCCGGATACGCAGTATTTT,CASSLMAGGPDTQYF
NA,TRBV5-6,TRBJ2-2,large,TGTGCCAGCAGCGTGGGAGGGAACACCGGGGAGCTGTTTTTT,CASSVGGNTGELFF
NA,TRBV4-2,TRBJ1-3,many,TGTGCCAGCAGCCAAGATCCCGGACGGCTCTCTGGAAACACCATATATTTT,CASSQDPGRLSGNTIYF
NA,TRBV20-1,TRBJ2-3,many,TGCAGTGCTAGATCTCCGACCCAGGGCACAGATACGCAGTATTTT,CSARSPTQGTDTQYF
NA,TRBV4-1,TRBJ1-2,many,TGCGCCAGCAGCCAATTTGAGCATCTGAACTATGGCTACACCTTC,CASSQFEHLNYGYTF
NA,TRBV5-1,TRBJ2-6,many,TGCGCCAGCAGCTTGGATCTCTCAGGGGCCAACGTCCTGACTTTC,CASSLDLSGANVLTF
NA,TRBV29-1,TRBJ2-1,many,TGCAGCGTTGCTCGCCAGGGTGGAAATGAGCAGTTCTTC,CSVARQGGNEQFF
NA,TRBV20-1,TRBJ2-5,many,TGCAGTGCTAGAGATCTAGGCTACCAAGAGACCCAGTACTTC,CSARDLGYQETQYF
NA,TRBV20-1,TRBJ2-5,many,TGCAGTGCTAGAAGGGAGGAGACCCAGTACTTC,CSARREETQYF
TRBD1,TRBV3-1,TRBJ2-3,many,TGTGCCAGCAGCCCTCGGACAGGTGGTTCTACAGATACGCAGTATTTT,CASSPRTGGSTDTQYF
NA,TRBV11-2,TRBJ2-1,many,TGTGCCAGCAGTGCCCTCGCCGACTACGGAAATGAGCAGTTCTTC,CASSALADYGNEQFF
NA,TRBV9,TRBJ1-2,many,TGTGCCAGCAGCCCCGCGGGGATCCCTAACTATGGCTACACCTTC,CASSPAGIPNYGYTF
NA,TRBV5-1,TRBJ2-7,many,TGCGCCAGCAGCTTGACCCCAGGGGCAAGCTCCTACGAGCAGTACTTC,CASSLTPGASSYEQYF
TRBD1,TRBV7-2,TRBJ1-2,many,TGTGCCAGCAGCCCCGGACAGGGAGAATATGGCTACACCTTC,CASSPGQGEYGYTF
NA,TRBV3-1,TRBJ1-4,NA,TGTGCCAGCAGTCGCAGGGATGAAAAACTGTTTTTT,CASSRRDEKLFF
NA,TRBV20-1,TRBJ2-5,many,TGCAGTGCTAGGCCTCTCCTGTACCAAGAGACCCAGTACTTC,CSARPLLYQETQYF
TRBD2,TRBV3-1,TRBJ2-5,many,TGTGCCAGCAGCCATATTCTAGCGGGAGGCCAAGAGACCCAGTACTTC,CASSHILAGGQETQYF
NA,TRBV7-2,TRBJ1-2,medium-sized,TGTGCCAGCAGCTTCTTCGGGAGCACCTATGGCTACACCTTC,CASSFFGSTYGYTF
TRBD1,TRBV11-2,TRBJ1-3,many,TGTGCCAGCAGCCGGAACAGGGGAATCTCTGGAAACACCATATATTTT,CASSRNRGISGNTIYF
NA,TRBV5-1,TRBJ2-5,many,TGCGCCAGCAGCTTGAACGGGCAAGAGACCCAGTACTTC,CASSLNGQETQYF
TRBD2,TRBV7-9,TRBJ2-3,many,TGTGCCAGCAGCTTATGGTTGCGGGGGGGCACAGATACGCAGTATTTT,CASSLWLRGGTDTQYF
NA,TRBV6-6,TRBJ1-5,many,TGTGCCAGCAGTTACCAGGGGAGAGGGAATCAGCCCCAGCATTTT,CASSYQGRGNQPQHF
NA,TRBV6-5,TRBJ2-2,many,TGTGCCAGCAGGAACACCGGGGAGCTGTTTTTT,CASRNTGELFF